This entry is about one TCR beta chain. The antigen is undetermined. CDR1 PRHDT and CDR2 FYEKMQ come from the germline V gene (reference sequence). J was trimmed by 3 bases and V by 5 bases; bases with no gene match: 12. There are 16 residues in the CDR3. The record originates from a study of cytotoxic CD8 clonotypes in ibrutinib-treated CLL. Study background: Sequenced samples delivered averages of 250,000 to 300,000 productive templates and about 90,000 productive rearrangements. General study results and limits: Among the clonotypes, public ones were uncommon and contracted or held stable on treatment.

Sequencing used immunoSEQ multiplex PCR; TCRdb keeps in-frame clones, though not all of them. This table holds under 300,000 clones, approximately 76% found once. This rearrangement joins TRBV13 to TRBJ2-7, with TRBD1 matching 8 bases. The TCR comes from a human donor with chronic lymphocytic leukemia. The source was PBMCs, collected at disease progression, from a patient treated with ibrutinib. CDR3 sequence: CASSVPSGTGNYEQYF. CDR3 DNA sequence: TGTGCCAGCAGCGTCCCATCCGGGACAGGCAACTACGAGCAGTACTTC.